One TCR beta chain is described in this entry. Its antigen is still unknown. This sample stems from a study of OX40 agonist ivuxolimab in advanced cancers. As for the study in general: Head and neck, renal cell, melanoma or hepatocellular carcinoma were the cancers that dose-escalation patients had.

The study, taken as a whole, reports: At doses 0.1 to 3.0 mg/kg, CD4+ and CD8+ clones expanded. Nonresponders, in some cases, also had low normalized T-cell clonal expansion. Researchers report that CD8+ T cells had, on average, more expanded clones than CD4+.

Here immunoSEQ multiplex PCR was the method, and the copy in TCRdb shows in-frame clones only, minus some. This sample has approximately 70,000 clones, with 83% found just once. Trimming cost V 4 bases and J 3 bases, with 11 bases left between them. The CDR3 covers 13 residues. Per the germline V gene, CDR1 is SGHRS and CDR2 is YFSETQ. The sequence derives from an adult with an advanced solid tumor such as melanoma, head and neck, liver or kidney cancer. Sequenced here: CD4+ or CD8+ T cells sorted from blood, sampled in a trial of the OX40 agonist ivuxolimab. The genes are TRBV5-1 and TRBJ2-7; possibly TRBD1 for D (5 bases). The CDR3 region is CASSPRTNYEQYF. The CDR3 bases are TGCGCCAGCAGCCCGCGGACAAACTACGAGCAGTACTTC.